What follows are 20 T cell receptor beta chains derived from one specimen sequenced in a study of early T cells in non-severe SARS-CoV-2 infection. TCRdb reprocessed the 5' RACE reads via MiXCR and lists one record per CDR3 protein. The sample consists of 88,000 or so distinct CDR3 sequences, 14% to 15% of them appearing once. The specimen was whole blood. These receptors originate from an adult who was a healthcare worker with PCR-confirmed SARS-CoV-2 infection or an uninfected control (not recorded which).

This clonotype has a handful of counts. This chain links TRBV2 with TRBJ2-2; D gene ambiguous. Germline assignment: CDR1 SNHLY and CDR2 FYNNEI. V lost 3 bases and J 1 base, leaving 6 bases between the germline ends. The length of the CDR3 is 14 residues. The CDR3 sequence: CASSERENTGELFF. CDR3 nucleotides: TGTGCCAGCAGTGAGCGTGAGAACACCGGGGAGCTGTTTTTT.

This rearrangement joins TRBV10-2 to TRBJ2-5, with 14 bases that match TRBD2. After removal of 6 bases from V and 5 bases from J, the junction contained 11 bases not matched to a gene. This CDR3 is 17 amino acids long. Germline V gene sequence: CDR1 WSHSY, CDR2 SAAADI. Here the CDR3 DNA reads TGCGCCAGCAGCGATCCGGGACTAGCGGGAGCGGGGGAGACCCAGTACTTC. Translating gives CASSDPGLAGAGETQYF.

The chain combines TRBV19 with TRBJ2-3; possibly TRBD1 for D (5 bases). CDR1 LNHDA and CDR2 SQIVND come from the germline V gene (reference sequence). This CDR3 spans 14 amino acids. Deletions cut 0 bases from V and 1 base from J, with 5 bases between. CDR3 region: CASSIEGGTDTQYF. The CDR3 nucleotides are TGTGCCAGTAGTATAGAAGGGGGCACAGATACGCAGTATTTT.

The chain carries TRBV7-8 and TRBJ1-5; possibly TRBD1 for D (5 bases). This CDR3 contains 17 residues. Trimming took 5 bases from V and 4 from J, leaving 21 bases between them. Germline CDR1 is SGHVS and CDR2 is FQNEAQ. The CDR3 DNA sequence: TGTGCCAGCAGCCCTGGGCGTCTAGGGGCCCCTAATCAGCCCCAGCATTTT. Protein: CASSPGRLGAPNQPQHF.

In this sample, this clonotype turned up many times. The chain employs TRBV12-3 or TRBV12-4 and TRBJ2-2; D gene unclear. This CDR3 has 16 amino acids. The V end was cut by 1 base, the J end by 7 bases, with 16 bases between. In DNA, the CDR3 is TGTGCCAGCAGTTTAGGCCCACAGTTGAGAGGCGGGGAGCTGTTTTTT. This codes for CASSLGPQLRGGELFF.

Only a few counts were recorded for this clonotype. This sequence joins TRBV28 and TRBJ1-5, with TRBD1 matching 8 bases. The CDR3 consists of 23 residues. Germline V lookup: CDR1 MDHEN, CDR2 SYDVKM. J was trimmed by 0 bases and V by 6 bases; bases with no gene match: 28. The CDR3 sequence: CASRQNKQGGTYGKRYSNQPQHF. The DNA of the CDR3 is TGTGCCAGCAGACAAAATAAACAGGGGGGAACTTATGGAAAAAGGTATAGCAATCAGCCCCAGCATTTT.

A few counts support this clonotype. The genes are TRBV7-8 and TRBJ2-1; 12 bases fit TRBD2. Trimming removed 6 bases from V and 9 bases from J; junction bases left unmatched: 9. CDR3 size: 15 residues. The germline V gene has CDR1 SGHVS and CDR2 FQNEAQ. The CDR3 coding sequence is TGTGCCAGCAGGCCACCTAGCGGGAGGGCCTCTGAGCAGTTCTTC. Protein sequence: CASRPPSGRASEQFF.

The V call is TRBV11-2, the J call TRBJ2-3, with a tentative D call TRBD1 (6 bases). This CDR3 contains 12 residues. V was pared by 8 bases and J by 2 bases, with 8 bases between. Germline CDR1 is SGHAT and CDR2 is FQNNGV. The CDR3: CASGQLTDTQYF. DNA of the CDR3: TGTGCCAGCGGACAGCTCACAGATACGCAGTATTTT. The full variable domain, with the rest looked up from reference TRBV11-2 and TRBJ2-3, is EAGVAQSPRYKIIEKRQSVAFWCNPISGHATLYWYQQILGQGPKLLIQFQNNGVVDDSQLPKDRFSAERLKGVDSTLKIQPAKLEDSAVYLCASGQLTDTQYFGPGTRLTVL.

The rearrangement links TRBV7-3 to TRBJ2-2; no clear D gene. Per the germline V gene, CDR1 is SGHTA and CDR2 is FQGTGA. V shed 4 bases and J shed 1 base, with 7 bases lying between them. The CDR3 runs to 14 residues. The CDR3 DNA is TGTGCCAGCAGCTCAGCAGGGAACACCGGGGAGCTGTTTTTT. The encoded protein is CASSSAGNTGELFF.

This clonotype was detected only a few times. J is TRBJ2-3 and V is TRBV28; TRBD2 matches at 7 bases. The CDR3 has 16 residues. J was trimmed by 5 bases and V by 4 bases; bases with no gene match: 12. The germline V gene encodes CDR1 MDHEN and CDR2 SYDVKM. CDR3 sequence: CASSSPGAGVGDTQYF. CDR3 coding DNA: TGTGCCAGCAGTTCCCCCGGGGCGGGAGTGGGAGATACGCAGTATTTT.

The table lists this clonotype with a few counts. The CDR3 spells CASSSSGEDYTF. In DNA, the CDR3 is TGTGCCAGCAGCTCAAGCGGGGAGGACTACACCTTC. V gene TRBV7-6 combines with J gene TRBJ1-2; D remains unclear. The germline V gene encodes CDR1 SGHVS and CDR2 FNYEAQ. The CDR3 consists of 12 residues. The germline V and J ends were trimmed by 4 bases and 10 bases, with 13 bases remaining between them.

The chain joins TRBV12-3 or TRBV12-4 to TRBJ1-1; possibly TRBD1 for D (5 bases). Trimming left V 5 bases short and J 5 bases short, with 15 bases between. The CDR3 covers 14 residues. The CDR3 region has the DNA TGTGCCAGCAGTCTCAGGTTTGGGGGGACTGAAGCTTTCTTT. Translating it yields CASSLRFGGTEAFF.

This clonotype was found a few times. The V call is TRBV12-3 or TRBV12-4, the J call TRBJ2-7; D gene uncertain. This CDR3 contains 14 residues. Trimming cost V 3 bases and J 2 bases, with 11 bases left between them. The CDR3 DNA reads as TGTGCCAGCAGTTTTTATCGAAGGGCCTACGAGCAGTACTTC. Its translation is CASSFYRRAYEQYF.

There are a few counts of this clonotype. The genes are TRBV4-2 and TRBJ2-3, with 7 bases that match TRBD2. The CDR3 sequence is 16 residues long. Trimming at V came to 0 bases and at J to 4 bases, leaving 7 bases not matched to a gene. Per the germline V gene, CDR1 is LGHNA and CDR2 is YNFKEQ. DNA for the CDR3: TGTGCCAGCAGCCAAGATGCGGCGGGAGTCCCAGATACGCAGTATTTT. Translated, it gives CASSQDAAGVPDTQYF.

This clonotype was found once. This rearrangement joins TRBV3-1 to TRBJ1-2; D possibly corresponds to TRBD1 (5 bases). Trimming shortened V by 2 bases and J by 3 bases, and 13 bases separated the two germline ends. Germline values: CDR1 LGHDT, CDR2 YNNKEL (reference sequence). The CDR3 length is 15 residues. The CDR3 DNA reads TGTGCCAGCAGCCAATCAGGGTGGGCTCACTATGGCTACACCTTC. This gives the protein CASSQSGWAHYGYTF.

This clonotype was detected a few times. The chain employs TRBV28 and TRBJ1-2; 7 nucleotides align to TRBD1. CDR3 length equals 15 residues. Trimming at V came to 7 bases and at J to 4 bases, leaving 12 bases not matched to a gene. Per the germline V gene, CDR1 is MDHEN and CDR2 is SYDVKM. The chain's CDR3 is CASKSSLRDSYGYTF. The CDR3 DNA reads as TGTGCCAGCAAATCTAGCCTCCGGGACAGCTATGGCTACACCTTC.

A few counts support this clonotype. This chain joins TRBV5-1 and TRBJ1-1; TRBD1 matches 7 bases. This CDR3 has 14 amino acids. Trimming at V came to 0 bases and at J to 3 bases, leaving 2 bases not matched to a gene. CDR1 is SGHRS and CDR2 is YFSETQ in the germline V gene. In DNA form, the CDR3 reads TGCGCCAGCAGCTTGGATGACAGGGACACTGAAGCTTTCTTT. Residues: CASSLDDRDTEAFF.

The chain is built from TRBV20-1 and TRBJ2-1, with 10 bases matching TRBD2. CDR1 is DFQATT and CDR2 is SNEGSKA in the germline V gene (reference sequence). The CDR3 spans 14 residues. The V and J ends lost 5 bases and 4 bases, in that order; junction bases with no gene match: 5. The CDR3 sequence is CSAPTSGDYNEQFF. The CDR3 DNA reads TGCAGTGCTCCAACTAGCGGGGATTACAATGAGCAGTTCTTC.

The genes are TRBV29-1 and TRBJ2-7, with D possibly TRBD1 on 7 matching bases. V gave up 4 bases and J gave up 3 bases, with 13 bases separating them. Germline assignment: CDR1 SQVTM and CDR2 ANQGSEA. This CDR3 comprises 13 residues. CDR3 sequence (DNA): TGCAGCGTTGTTACGCAGGGGGGCTACGAGCAGTACTTC. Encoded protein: CSVVTQGGYEQYF.

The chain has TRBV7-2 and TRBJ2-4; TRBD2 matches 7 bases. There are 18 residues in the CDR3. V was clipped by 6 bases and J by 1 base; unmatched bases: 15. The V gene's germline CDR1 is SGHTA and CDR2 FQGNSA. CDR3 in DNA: TGTGCCAGCAGACTAATGGGGGGAGGGCATGGGGCCAAAAACATTCAGTACTTC. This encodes CASRLMGGGHGAKNIQYF.